This T cell receptor beta chain was documented in a study of cytomegalovirus exposure and HLA in healthy donors (dated by TCRdb to the late 2010s). Background on the whole study: In an earlier analysis of some 550 of the donors, under 300 Gb of sequence data and 117 million unique TCR beta sequences from about 179 million T cells were reported. In an earlier analysis of about 590 of the donors, high-throughput TCR beta sequencing was used to judge whether each TCR beta V gene segment behaved as functional or pseudogenic. To predict cytomegalovirus infection status, the study combined high-throughput TCR immunosequencing, statistical association of individual TCRs with disease status, and machine learning. Every repertoire in the discovery cohort had been generated on one and the same sequencing platform. The T cell repertoires of 666 subjects were profiled by immunosequencing and related to cytomegalovirus serostatus. In addition to the first cohort of roughly 670 subjects, a separate validation cohort of over 90 different subjects was used. Among the roughly 400 genotyped donors, approximately 81% belonged to the genetic ancestry cluster associated with self-reported Caucasian donors. An early release covering roughly 600 HLA-typed donors comprised roughly 300 gigabases of sequencing data and approximately 80 million unique TCR sequences. HLA typing covered class I and class II loci at four-digit resolution. The number of typed donors differed by locus: about 629-640 for A, B, C, DRB1 and DQB1; 500 to 550 for DQA1; about 600 for DPA1; and about 450 for DPB1. In a later genetic analysis, genome-wide SNP genotypes for about three fifths of the roughly 670 donors were used, and that subset was treated as a discovery cohort. On average, around 240,000 unique TCR beta nucleotide sequences were sequenced per donor among some 420 genotyped donors of the cohort, with approximately 18% of those sequences being non-productive. Because of strong linkage in the cohort, five DR-DQ haplotypes were treated as single units for association and clustering. Rather than drawing on any new phenotypic data, the later analysis identified candidate immune exposures from TCR beta sequences and the way those sequences occurred across donors. A later analysis re-examined previously published TCR beta repertoires from roughly 650 donors and added high-resolution HLA genotyping to investigate patterns of TCR occurrence. The study aimed to test whether signatures of past pathogen exposure could be identified by cataloging public T cell receptors. Donor age, sex, ethnicity and CMV serostatus were collected together with the repertoire data.

Libraries were constructed by the immunoSEQ multiplex PCR assay. A mixture of 60 forward primers for TCR Vbeta segments and 13 reverse primers for TCR Jbeta segments was used in the multiplex PCR. The CDR3 region of rearranged TCR beta genes was amplified from genomic DNA with a multiplex PCR assay. The amplified TCR beta libraries were sequenced on the Illumina HiSeq System as 87-base-pair reads. Regarding the original processing steps: A later analysis counted approximately 84 million unique TCR beta chains across the 666 repertoires, and some 11 million of these chains were shared by at least two donors. To remove PCR and sequencing errors, raw reads were error-corrected and collapsed into unique sequences using a nearest-neighbor algorithm that merged closely related sequences. CDR3 sequences were aligned to IMGT reference sequences to assign V, D and J gene segments. For a sequence to be retained, at least a six-nucleotide match to both a V gene segment and a J gene segment was required. A rearrangement counted as productive if the CDR3 had no stop codons and remained in frame with V and J, and every other rearrangement counted as non-productive. CDR3 was defined by IMGT convention, running from the second conserved V-encoded cysteine to the conserved J-encoded phenylalanine. Sequences without an unambiguous match to a single V gene segment were excluded from the earlier analysis of 587 of the donors. An earlier analysis of a few hundred of the donors classified V segments as functional when productive rearrangements were above 56.7% and as segregating when the standard deviation between donors was above 5%. A statistical classification framework was built to diagnose cytomegalovirus status from the catalog of TCR beta chain sequences. A later analysis assigned V and J genes by comparing TCR nucleotide sequences with IMGT/GENE-DB human TR gene sequences. Using the TCRdist pipeline, a later analysis assigned CDR3 sequences along with most-parsimonious VDJ recombination scenarios. In a later analysis, each TCR beta chain was defined by its CDR3 amino acid sequence together with its V-gene family, and reads without a unique V-gene family were excluded. In a later analysis, 450 to 600 highly shared, low-generation-probability nucleotide sequences were removed to address suspected cross-contamination and a sequencing artifact. In a later analysis, a clonal expansion index was calculated for each public chain from normalized within-repertoire ranks of inferred template counts. Generation probabilities in a later analysis came from a VDJ recombination model fitted to out-of-frame rearrangements, and those results were checked against IGoR. In a later analysis, hypergeometric tests were used to score TCR-TCR, TCR-HLA and TCR-CMV co-occurrence, with a repertoire-size bias correction applied to TCR pairs. In a later analysis, false discovery rates were estimated by permuting HLA or CMV assignments 20 times. In a later analysis, co-occurring TCRs were grouped with DBSCAN, and TCRdist sequence similarity was added when clustering was performed within HLA-allele-positive subsets. Repertoires with fewer than 30,000 or more than 120,000 public chains, plus five repertoires with anomalous nucleotide sharing, were excluded from co-occurrence clustering. Imported from immuneACCESS, the table was reduced by TCRdb to in-frame sequences with V and J called. These copies leave out some clones; in studies compared against another copy, an unresolved V gene accounts for under half, and the cause of the remainder is not known. V, J and clone size reflect that table, while D and trimming were determined from the DNA. A total of tens of thousands of clones appear in this sample, around four fifths of them only once. The top ten hold 2.7% of the sample.

To note about this clone: This receptor's antigen is unknown. It has no much larger one-base neighbor in the sample; base qualities were not kept.

Cut back by 2 bases and 6 bases, the V and J ends lie 11 bases apart. CDR1 is given as SGHRS and CDR2 as YFSETQ, both from the germline V gene. Including the terminal cysteine and phenylalanine, the CDR3 comprises 14 residues. The CDR3 DNA has 42 bases and is translated from base 1. The cohort comprised hundreds of healthy bone marrow donors. All cohort members were sampled while nominally healthy, although unrecorded immune exposures were likely present. The donor tested CMV seronegative and was one of the 352 seronegative cohort members. Each donor provided a peripheral blood sample, and peripheral blood mononuclear cells were used for TCR beta sequencing. Genomic DNA extraction from the blood cell samples was performed with the Qiagen DNeasy Blood Extraction Kit. What the study reported, not specific to this receptor: Presence/absence analyses assumed roughly uniform sequencing depth across donors, an assumption that may not hold. Some IMGT-functional V segments, including TRBV6-2 and TRBV6-3, could not be distinguished by the 87-base-pair reads and were therefore excluded. In the study, roughly 160 TCR beta chains were listed as associated with cytomegalovirus. The authors suggested that the approach could potentially be generalized to other disease states and immunological phenotypes. An association between a missense DCLRE1C variant and V-gene and J-gene trimming of TCR beta chains was found in a later genetic analysis and replicated in an independent cohort. Because HLA typing was unavailable for some donors at each locus, only the typed subset was used in association tests. Across donors, most TCR sequences were observed very rarely, whereas some public TCRs were present in many individuals. Most CMV-associated TCR beta chains appeared to be HLA-restricted in a later analysis, and the HLA associations seemed to be driven largely by CMV exposure. This cohort had only TCR beta chains sequenced, and the lack of alpha or paired-chain data limited which features could be detected. The only immune exposure information available for the cohort was CMV serostatus. The sequencing pipeline was judged likely to have produced a cluster of highly shared sequence variants as a technical artifact. A further reported finding was that TCR beta sequences accurately predicted the HLA-A and HLA-B alleles for most subjects in the first cohort. Because counts were too low, seventeen rarely observed V segments, including chromosome 9 orphons, were excluded from the earlier analysis of some 540 of the donors. A later analysis reported that several top co-occurrence clusters appeared linked to parvovirus B19, influenza, CMV and Epstein-Barr virus. A later genetic analysis reported fewer N-insertions in productive TCRs among donors in an Asian-associated ancestry cluster than the roughly 690-donor mean. Specific HLA alleles were associated with some 15,000 TCR beta sequences at a false discovery rate of 0.05 in a later analysis. An earlier analysis of approximately 530 of the donors showed that most TCR beta V segments appeared in productive rearrangements either about 87% or about 30% of the time, which broadly matched IMGT annotations. A later analysis found that TCR association rates varied across HLA loci, with DRB1 alleles showing the most associated TCRs and HLA-C alleles the fewest. The classifier was reported to diagnose cytomegalovirus status with high specificity and sensitivity in both the original and validation cohorts. Compared with equally common non-associated chains, HLA-associated TCR beta chains in a later analysis were more clonally expanded and had lower generation probabilities. In vitro tests confirmed that a few of the cytomegalovirus-associated TCR beta chains recognize cytomegalovirus antigens. Strong co-occurrence of HLA alleles, especially DR and DQ, made assigning TCR associations to individual alleles difficult. Correlated functional status among segregating V segments might be attributable to linkage disequilibrium, but an unknown experimental factor could not be ruled out.

This receptor was identified in a man aged 25 to 40 in good health and CMV-seronegative. The sample was PBMCs. This chain is built from TRBV5-1 and TRBJ1-4; 6 matching bases give a weak D call of TRBD1. The CDR3 region: CASSFEQGDEKLFF. The DNA sequence is as follows: TGCGCCAGCAGCTTCGAACAGGGCGATGAAAAACTGTTTTTT.